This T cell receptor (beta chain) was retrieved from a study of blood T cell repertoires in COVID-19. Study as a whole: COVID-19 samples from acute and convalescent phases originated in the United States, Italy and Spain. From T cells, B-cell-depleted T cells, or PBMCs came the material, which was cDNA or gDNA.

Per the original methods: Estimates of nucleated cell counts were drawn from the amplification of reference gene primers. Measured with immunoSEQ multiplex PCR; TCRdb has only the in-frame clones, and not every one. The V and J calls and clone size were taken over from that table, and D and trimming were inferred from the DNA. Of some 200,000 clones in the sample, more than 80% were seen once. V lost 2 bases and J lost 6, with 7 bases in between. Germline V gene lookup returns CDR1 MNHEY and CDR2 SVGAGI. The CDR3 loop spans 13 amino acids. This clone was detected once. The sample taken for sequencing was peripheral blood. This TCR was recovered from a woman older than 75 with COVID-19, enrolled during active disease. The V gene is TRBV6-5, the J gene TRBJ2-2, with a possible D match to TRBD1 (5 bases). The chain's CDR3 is CASSYRGPGELFF. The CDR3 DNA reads TGTGCCAGCAGTTACAGGGGTCCCGGGGAGCTGTTTTTT.